This is a list of T cell receptor beta chains from one sample in a study of T cell responses to AZD1222 COVID-19 vaccine. The table came from immunoSEQ multiplex PCR; TCRdb's copy has only in-frame clones and leaves some out. There are about 93,000 clones in the sample; around nine tenths occur only once, and under 20% lies in the top ten. Material: peripheral blood, obtained on day 0 of AZD1222 vaccination. All receptors come from an adult in good health. Both conserved end residues are part of each CDR3. D genes are given only for firm matches. Size values are once, few and many counts, or a class for expanded clones, and some rows have none.

17,once,TRBJ1-5,TRBV27,-,TGTGCCAGCAGTTTATCGTCCGGGCAGGGGAGCAATCAGCCCCAGCATTTT,CASSLSSGQGSNQPQHF
14,-,TRBJ2-5,TRBV7-2,-,TGTGCCAGCAGCCGCGGACTAAAACAAGAGACCCAGTACTTC,CASSRGLKQETQYF
15,-,TRBJ2-3,TRBV28,-,TGTGCCAGCAGCACATCCGGGCCCCTTACAGATACGCAGTATTTT,CASSTSGPLTDTQYF
14,-,TRBJ2-3,TRBV5-1,-,TGCGCCAGCAGCGGCCAGGGGTTAGAAGATACGCAGTATTTT,CASSGQGLEDTQYF
14,-,TRBJ2-7,TRBV7-2,TRBD2,TGTGCCAGCACCCGGACTAGCGGTAACTACGAGCAGTACTTC,CASTRTSGNYEQYF
13,once,TRBJ2-2,TRBV4-2,-,TGTGCCAGCAAGGCCTACGAGGCCGGGGAGCTGTTTTTT,CASKAYEAGELFF
14,-,TRBJ1-5,TRBV5-5,-,TGTGCCAGCAGCTTGGAGGTGGTGGCTTCTCCCCAGCATTTT,CASSLEVVASPQHF
15,-,TRBJ2-3,TRBV11-3,-,TGTGCCAGCAGCTTAGGGTCCGGGAGTGCGGATACGCAGTATTTT,CASSLGSGSADTQYF
15,-,TRBJ1-2,TRBV5-4,-,TGTGCCAGCAGCGGGATCTATGGCGGAGCCTATGGCTACACCTTC,CASSGIYGGAYGYTF
12,-,TRBJ1-2,TRBV19,-,TGTGCCAGTAGTAGCCTCGGGGGAGGCTACACCTTC,CASSSLGGGYTF
19,-,TRBJ2-7,TRBV15,-,TGTGCCACCAGCAGGGTAGGCGGTCGAAGTTCCTTTTCCCACTACGAGCAGTACTTC,CATSRVGGRSSFSHYEQYF
14,-,TRBJ1-4,TRBV13,-,TGTGCCAGCAGCTTAGCCGGGGGGAATGAAAAACTGTTTTTT,CASSLAGGNEKLFF
11,-,TRBJ1-1,TRBV6-5,-,TGTGCCAGCAGTTTAAAGGGGAAAGCTTTCTTT,CASSLKGKAFF
16,-,TRBJ2-7,TRBV19,TRBD2,TGTGCCAGTAGCCCAATGAGCGGGGGCGCATTACGCGAGCAGTACTTC,CASSPMSGGALREQYF
15,-,TRBJ1-5,TRBV28,-,TGTGCCAGCAGTTCCCGCCTGGCGGCACTTGGGCCCCAGCATTTT,CASSSRLAALGPQHF
15,-,TRBJ1-2,TRBV11-2,-,TGTGCCAGCAGCTTAGTACCAGGGGAGGACTATGGCTACACCTTC,CASSLVPGEDYGYTF
13,-,TRBJ1-1,TRBV7-7,-,TGTGCTAGCAGCGCAGTGATGGACAGTGAAGCTTTCTTT,CASSAVMDSEAFF
13,once,TRBJ1-2,TRBV12-3/TRBV12-4,-,TGTGCCAGCACCTCCGGGACCTATTATGGCTACACCTTC,CASTSGTYYGYTF
16,-,TRBJ2-1,TRBV24-1,TRBD1,TGTGCCACCAGTGATAACACCGGGACAGGCTACAATGAGCAGTTCTTC,CATSDNTGTGYNEQFF
15,few,TRBJ2-2,TRBV2,TRBD2,TGTGCCAGCAGAAGGCTCGCGGGAGGGACCGGGGAGCTGTTTTTT,CASRRLAGGTGELFF
12,-,TRBJ1-2,TRBV20-1,-,TGCAGTGCTAGTAAGGGGCCTTATGGCTACACCTTC,CSASKGPYGYTF
14,-,TRBJ2-2,TRBV10-3,TRBD2,TGTGCCATCAGACTAGCGGGAGGCACCGGGGAGCTGTTTTTT,CAIRLAGGTGELFF
13,-,TRBJ2-4,TRBV20-1,TRBD2,TGCAGTGCTAGTAGGGCGGGAGGGGACATTCAGTACTTC,CSASRAGGDIQYF
16,-,TRBJ2-1,TRBV11-2,-,TGTGCCAGCAGCCCCAGGAGGTCTTTGAGCCCCAATGAGCAGTTCTTC,CASSPRRSLSPNEQFF
19,once,TRBJ2-1,TRBV10-1,TRBD1,TGCGCCAGCAGTGAGCAAAGGACAGGGGCGATTAGCTCCTACAATGAGCAGTTCTTC,CASSEQRTGAISSYNEQFF
13,-,TRBJ1-6,TRBV12-3/TRBV12-4,-,TGTGCCAGCAGTTCCTCCTATAATTCACCCCTCCACTTT,CASSSSYNSPLHF